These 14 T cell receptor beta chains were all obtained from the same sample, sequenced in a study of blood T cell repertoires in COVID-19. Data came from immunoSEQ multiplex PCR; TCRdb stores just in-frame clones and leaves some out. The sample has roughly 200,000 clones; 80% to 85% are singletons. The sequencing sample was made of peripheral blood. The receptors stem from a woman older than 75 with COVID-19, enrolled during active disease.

CDR3 protein: CASSLSSVAHSGNTIYF. The DNA of the CDR3 is TGTGCCAGCAGCTTATCTAGTGTGGCCCACTCTGGAAACACCATATATTTT. V and J are TRBV7-9 and TRBJ1-3, with no clear D. Between the trimmed V and J ends, which lost 2 bases and 0 bases, there was a span of 14 bases. Germline assignment: CDR1 SEHNR and CDR2 FQNEAQ (reference sequence). There are 17 residues in the CDR3.

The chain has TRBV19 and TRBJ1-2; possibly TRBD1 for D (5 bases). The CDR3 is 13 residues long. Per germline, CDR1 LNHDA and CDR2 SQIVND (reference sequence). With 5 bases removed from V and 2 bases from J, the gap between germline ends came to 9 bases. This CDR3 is CASSLDRNYGYTF. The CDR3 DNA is TGTGCCAGTAGTCTTGACAGAAACTATGGCTACACCTTC.

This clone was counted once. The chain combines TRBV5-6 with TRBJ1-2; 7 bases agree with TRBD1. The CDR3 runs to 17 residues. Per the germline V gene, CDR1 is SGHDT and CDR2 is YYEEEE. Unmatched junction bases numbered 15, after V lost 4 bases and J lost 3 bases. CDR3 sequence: CASSRGQVRDRYYGYTF. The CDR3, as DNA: TGTGCCAGCAGCCGTGGACAGGTCCGGGATCGTTACTATGGCTACACCTTC. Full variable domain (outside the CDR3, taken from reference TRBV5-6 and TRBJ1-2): DAGVTQSPTHLIKTRGQQVTLRCSPKSGHDTVSWYQQALGQGPQFIFQYYEEEERQRGNFPDRFSGHQFPNYSSELNVNALLLGDSALYLCASSRGQVRDRYYGYTFGSGTRLTVV.

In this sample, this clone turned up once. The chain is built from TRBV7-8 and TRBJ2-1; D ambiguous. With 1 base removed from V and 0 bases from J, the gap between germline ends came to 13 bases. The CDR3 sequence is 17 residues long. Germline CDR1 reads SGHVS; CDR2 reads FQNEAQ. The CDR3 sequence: CASSLVQAQSSYNEQFF. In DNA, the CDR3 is TGTGCCAGCAGCTTAGTTCAAGCGCAGAGCTCCTACAATGAGCAGTTCTTC.

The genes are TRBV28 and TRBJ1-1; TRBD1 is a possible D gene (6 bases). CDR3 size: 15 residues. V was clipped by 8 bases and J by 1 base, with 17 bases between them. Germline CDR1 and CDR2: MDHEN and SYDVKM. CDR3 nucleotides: TGTGCCAGCGTAAATACAGGGCCGAAGAACACTGAAGCTTTCTTT. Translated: CASVNTGPKNTEAFF.

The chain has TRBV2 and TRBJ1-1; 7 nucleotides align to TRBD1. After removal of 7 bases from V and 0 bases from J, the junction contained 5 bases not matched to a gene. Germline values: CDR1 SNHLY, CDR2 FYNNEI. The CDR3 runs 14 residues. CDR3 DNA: TGTGCCAGCACGCGAGACAGGGTGAACACTGAAGCTTTCTTT. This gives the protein CASTRDRVNTEAFF.

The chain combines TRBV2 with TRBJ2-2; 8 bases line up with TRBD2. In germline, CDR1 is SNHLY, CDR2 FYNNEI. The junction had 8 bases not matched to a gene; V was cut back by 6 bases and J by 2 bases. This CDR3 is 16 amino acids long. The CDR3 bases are TGTGCCAGCAGGCGACAACTAGCGGTAAACACCGGGGAGCTGTTTTTT. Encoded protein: CASRRQLAVNTGELFF.

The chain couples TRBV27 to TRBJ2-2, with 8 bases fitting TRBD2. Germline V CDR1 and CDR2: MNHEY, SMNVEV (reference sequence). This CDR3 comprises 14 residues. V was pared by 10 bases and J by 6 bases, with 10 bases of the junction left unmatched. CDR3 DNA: TGTGCCACCAGACTAGCGAGGGTGGCCGGGGAGCTGTTTTTT. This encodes CATRLARVAGELFF.

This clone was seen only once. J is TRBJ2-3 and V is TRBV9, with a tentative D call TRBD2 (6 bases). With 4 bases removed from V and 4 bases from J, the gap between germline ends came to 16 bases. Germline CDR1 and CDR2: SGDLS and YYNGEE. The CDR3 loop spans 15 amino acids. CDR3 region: CASSPLTGSADTQYF. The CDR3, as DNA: TGTGCCAGCAGCCCGCTGACCGGGAGCGCAGATACGCAGTATTTT.

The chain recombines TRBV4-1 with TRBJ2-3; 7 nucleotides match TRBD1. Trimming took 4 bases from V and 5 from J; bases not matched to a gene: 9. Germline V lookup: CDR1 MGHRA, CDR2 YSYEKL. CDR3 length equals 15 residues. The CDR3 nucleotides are TGCGCCAGCAGCCGATCCCCCCAGGGGGAAGATACGCAGTATTTT. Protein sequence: CASSRSPQGEDTQYF.

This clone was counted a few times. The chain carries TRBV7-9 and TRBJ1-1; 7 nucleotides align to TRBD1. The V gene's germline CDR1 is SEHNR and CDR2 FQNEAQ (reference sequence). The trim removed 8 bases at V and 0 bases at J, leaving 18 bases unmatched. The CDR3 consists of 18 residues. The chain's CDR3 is CASAKGLGDSKMNTEAFF. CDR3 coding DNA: TGTGCCAGCGCCAAGGGATTGGGGGACAGTAAGATGAACACTGAAGCTTTCTTT. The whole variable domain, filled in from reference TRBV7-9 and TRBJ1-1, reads DTGVSQNPRHKITKRGQNVTFRCDPISEHNRLYWYRQTLGQGPEFLTYFQNEAQLEKSRLLSDRFSAERPKGSFSTLEIQRTEQGDSAMYLCASAKGLGDSKMNTEAFFGQGTRLTVV.

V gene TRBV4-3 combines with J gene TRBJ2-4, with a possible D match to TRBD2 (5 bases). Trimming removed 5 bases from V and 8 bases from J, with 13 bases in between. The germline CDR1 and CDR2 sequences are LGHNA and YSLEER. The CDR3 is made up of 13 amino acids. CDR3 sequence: CASSFEGLDIQYF. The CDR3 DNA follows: TGCGCCAGCAGCTTCGAGGGCCTGGACATTCAGTACTTC.

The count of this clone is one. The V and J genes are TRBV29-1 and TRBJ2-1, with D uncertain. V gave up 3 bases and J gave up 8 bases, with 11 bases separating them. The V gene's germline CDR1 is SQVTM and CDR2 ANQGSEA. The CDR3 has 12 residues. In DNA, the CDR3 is TGCAGCGTTGAGGCCAGGATCTATGAGCAGTTCTTC. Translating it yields CSVEARIYEQFF.

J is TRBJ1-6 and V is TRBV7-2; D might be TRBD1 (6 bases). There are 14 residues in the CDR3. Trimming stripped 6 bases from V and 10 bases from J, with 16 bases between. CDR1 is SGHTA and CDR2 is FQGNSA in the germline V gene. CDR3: CASRPGHNFSPLHF. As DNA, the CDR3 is TGTGCCAGCAGACCGGGACATAATTTCTCACCCCTCCACTTT.